A single sample is the source of the 25 T cell receptor beta chains below, sequenced in a study of blood T cell repertoires in COVID-19. Measured with immunoSEQ multiplex PCR; TCRdb has only the in-frame clones, and not every one. Of some 450,000 clones listed, about 90% are singletons. Sequencing was carried out using peripheral blood. These receptor sequences come from a man aged 18 to 29 with COVID-19, enrolled during active disease.

The rearrangement uses TRBV18 and TRBJ2-7, with D possibly TRBD2 on 5 matching bases. CDR1 and CDR2 (germline): KGHSH, LQKENI. Deletions cut 0 bases from V and 4 bases from J, with 13 bases between. This CDR3 contains 15 residues. CDR3 nucleotide sequence: TGTGCCAGCTCACCACCCACCAGGTCGGGATACGAGCAGTACTTC. As protein: CASSPPTRSGYEQYF.

CDR3 sequence: CASSYPGTGAYEQYF. The CDR3 DNA reads as TGTGCCAGCAGTTACCCGGGGACAGGGGCCTACGAGCAGTACTTC. This chain links TRBV6-6 with TRBJ2-7; 10 bases map to TRBD1. The length of the CDR3 is 15 residues. The germline CDR1 and CDR2 sequences are MNHNY and SVGAGI (reference sequence). J was trimmed by 2 bases and V by 2 bases; bases with no gene match: 3.

V and J are TRBV29-1 and TRBJ2-7, with unresolved D. The CDR3 extends over 13 amino acids. V lost 1 base to trimming and J lost 6 bases, with 13 bases between them. Germline V gene lookup returns CDR1 SQVTM and CDR2 ANQGSEA. This CDR3 is CSVEGATPVEQYF. The DNA for the CDR3 is TGCAGCGTTGAAGGGGCGACACCGGTCGAGCAGTACTTC.

The chain links TRBV2 to TRBJ2-4, with 7 bases fitting TRBD1. Unmatched junction bases numbered 4, after V lost 6 bases and J lost 5 bases. Germline CDR1 is SNHLY and CDR2 is FYNNEI. The CDR3 extends over 13 amino acids. CDR3 in amino acids: CASRRDRENIQYF. The CDR3 nucleotides read TGTGCCAGCAGACGGGACAGAGAAAACATTCAGTACTTC.

The chain is built from TRBV11-3 and TRBJ2-5; 7 bases fit TRBD2. V trimming: 4 bases; J trimming: 4 bases; junction bases outside the gene matches: 3. The CDR3 sequence is 13 residues long. Germline V gene lookup returns CDR1 SGHNT and CDR2 YENEEA. CDR3 protein: CASSYGTTETQYF. In DNA, the CDR3 is TGTGCCAGCAGCTATGGGACTACAGAGACCCAGTACTTC.

The V gene is TRBV6-6, the J gene TRBJ1-2; the D gene is possibly TRBD1 (6 bases). Germline-derived CDR1 and CDR2 are MNHNY and SVGAGI (reference sequence). Trimming removed 6 bases at V and 2 bases at J, with 10 bases between. This CDR3 spans 13 amino acids. The CDR3 nucleotides read TGTGCCAGCAGACCGGGACAAAACTATGGCTACACCTTC. Amino acids: CASRPGQNYGYTF.

The genes are TRBV4-1 and TRBJ2-1, with a tentative D call TRBD2 (9 bases). Germline-derived CDR1 and CDR2 are MGHRA and YSYEKL. V was shortened by 3 bases and J by 4 bases, with 28 bases between the two germline ends. There are 20 residues in the CDR3. CDR3 sequence: CASSQDRAGMAGGMYNEQFF. As DNA, the CDR3 is TGCGCCAGCAGCCAGGACAGGGCAGGCATGGCGGGGGGGATGTACAATGAGCAGTTCTTC.

The chain combines TRBV7-3 with TRBJ2-5, with a possible D match to TRBD2 (6 bases). The CDR3 is 14 residues long. CDR1 and CDR2 from the germline V gene are SGHTA and FQGTGA. Trimming cost V 1 base and J 3 bases, with 9 bases left between them. The CDR3 DNA follows: TGTGCCAGCAGCTTAAATGGCGGGAAAGAGACCCAGTACTTC. As protein: CASSLNGGKETQYF.

This chain joins TRBV2 and TRBJ2-5, with D perhaps matching TRBD2 (6 bases). Trimming removed 3 bases at V and 5 bases at J, with 16 bases between. From germline, CDR1 is SNHLY and CDR2 FYNNEI. This CDR3 has 15 residues. The CDR3 DNA reads TGTGCCAGCAGTGACGGATACGGGAGTGGGGAGACCCAGTACTTC. This translates into CASSDGYGSGETQYF.

Notes on this clone: Within the sample, other DNA sequences also encode this same CDR3. This rearrangement joins TRBV7-3 to TRBJ2-1; 7 bases map to TRBD2. J gave up 4 bases and V 0 bases, and 3 bases lay outside the gene matches. Germline V CDR1 and CDR2: SGHTA, FQGTGA. There are 15 residues in the CDR3. The CDR3 is CASSLTSGPYNEQFF. The CDR3 nucleotides read TGTGCCAGCAGCTTAACTAGCGGGCCTTACAATGAGCAGTTCTTC.

This chain joins TRBV5-1 and TRBJ2-5; TRBD2 matches 11 bases. The CDR3 covers 15 residues. The V gene's germline CDR1 is SGHRS and CDR2 YFSETQ. J gave up 3 bases and V 4 bases, and 5 bases lay outside the gene matches. The CDR3 bases are TGCGCCAGCAGCGGGGTAGCGGGAGGGGAAGAGACCCAGTACTTC. Protein sequence: CASSGVAGGEETQYF.

J is TRBJ2-2 and V is TRBV9, with a tentative D call TRBD2 (5 bases). From germline, CDR1 is SGDLS and CDR2 YYNGEE. The CDR3 covers 16 residues. Trimming pared 4 bases from V and 3 bases from J, leaving 16 bases between. As DNA, the CDR3 is TGTGCCAGCAGCCCACGTGGACGGGGTTACACCGGGGAGCTGTTTTTT. This encodes CASSPRGRGYTGELFF.

The chain combines TRBV10-1 with TRBJ2-7, with 8 positions matching TRBD2. Germline CDR1 reads WNHNN; CDR2 reads SYGVQD (reference sequence). V lost 5 bases to trimming and J lost 4 bases; unmatched junction nucleotides: 10. The CDR3 loop spans 15 amino acids. The CDR3 here is CASSPELAGRYEQYF. For the CDR3, the DNA is TGCGCCAGCAGTCCGGAATTAGCGGGACGTTACGAGCAGTACTTC.

This chain connects TRBV30 to TRBJ2-5; 10 nucleotides line up with TRBD2. This CDR3 region has 16 residues. J was trimmed by 7 bases and V by 1 base; bases with no gene match: 12. Germline CDR1 GTSNPN, CDR2 SVGIG (reference sequence). The chain's CDR3 is CAWSGLAGVEVATQYF. In DNA form, the CDR3 reads TGTGCCTGGAGTGGGCTAGCGGGAGTGGAGGTAGCGACCCAGTACTTC.

The chain is built from TRBV2 and TRBJ1-2, with a possible D match to TRBD1 (5 bases). CDR3 length equals 14 residues. Trimming took 9 bases from V and 3 from J, leaving 17 bases between them. Germline CDR1 SNHLY, CDR2 FYNNEI. CDR3: CARQPTVHDYGYTF. CDR3 DNA sequence: TGTGCCAGGCAACCGACAGTACACGACTATGGCTACACCTTC.

V usage is TRBV7-9 and J usage is TRBJ2-4, with 8 bases that match TRBD2. Trimming at V came to 5 bases and at J to 8 bases, leaving 11 bases not matched to a gene. The CDR3 sequence is 15 residues long. Germline CDR1 and CDR2: SEHNR and FQNEAQ (reference sequence). The CDR3 protein is CASSPGGGLVDIQYF. CDR3 sequence (DNA): TGTGCCAGCAGCCCCGGCGGGGGGCTTGTTGACATTCAGTACTTC.

This clone was picked up one time. The gene calls are TRBV23-1 and TRBJ1-1, with D uncertain. TRBV23-1 is an ORF for which the function is uncertain. Trimming left V 3 bases short and J 4 bases short, with 9 bases between. This CDR3 contains 13 residues. The CDR3 protein is CASSHGKSTEAFF. The CDR3, as DNA: TGCGCCAGCAGTCACGGGAAGAGCACTGAAGCTTTCTTT.

The chain employs TRBV2 and TRBJ1-6; maybe TRBD1 (6 bases). Germline lookup yields CDR1 SNHLY and CDR2 FYNNEI. The CDR3 contains 12 residues. V was clipped by 8 bases and J by 8 bases, with 10 bases between them. CDR3 protein: CASGQNYSPLHF. CDR3 DNA sequence: TGTGCCAGCGGACAGAACTATTCACCCCTCCACTTT.

The CDR3, as DNA: TGTGCCAGCAGCCGAGGGTCCACGGGACAAGTATACGAGCAGTACTTC. Protein product: CASSRGSTGQVYEQYF. The chain carries TRBV7-9 and TRBJ2-7; the D gene is possibly TRBD1 (6 bases). Trimming shortened V by 5 bases and J by 4 bases, and 21 bases separated the two germline ends. There are 16 residues in the CDR3. Germline-derived CDR1 and CDR2 are SEHNR and FQNEAQ (reference sequence).

This CDR3 is CASRSEETQYF. The CDR3 DNA reads as TGCGCCAGCAGATCTGAAGAGACCCAGTACTTC. The chain recombines TRBV5-1 with TRBJ2-5; D gene unclear. V was trimmed by 5 bases and J by 3 bases, leaving 5 bases between them. The CDR3 covers 11 residues. Germline values: CDR1 SGHRS, CDR2 YFSETQ.

The chain recombines TRBV10-3 with TRBJ2-1, with a possible D match to TRBD1 (6 bases). Between the trimmed V and J ends, which lost 7 bases and 7 bases, there was a span of 14 bases. The CDR3 consists of 13 residues. The V gene's germline CDR1 is ENHRY and CDR2 SYGVKD. The DNA for the CDR3 is TGTGCCATCACAGACAGGTCTGGAAATGAGCAGTTCTTC. This translates into CAITDRSGNEQFF.

The chain couples TRBV4-1 to TRBJ2-3; D is undetermined. Germline CDR1 reads MGHRA; CDR2 reads YSYEKL. Trimming took 0 bases from V and 6 from J, leaving 4 bases between them. The CDR3 totals 12 residues. The DNA for the CDR3 is TGCGCCAGCAGCCAAGACGGGGATACGCAGTATTTT. Its protein product is CASSQDGDTQYF.

This sequence joins TRBV5-5 and TRBJ2-4; a possible D gene is TRBD2 (5 bases). CDR1 and CDR2 from the germline V gene are SGHKS and YYEKEE (reference sequence). V lost 1 base to trimming and J lost 5 bases, with 10 bases between them. The CDR3 runs to 14 residues. CDR3 in amino acids: CASSLSAGENIQYF. DNA of the CDR3: TGTGCCAGCAGCTTGAGTGCGGGTGAAAACATTCAGTACTTC.

V and J are TRBV2 and TRBJ1-5, with D possibly being TRBD1 (6 bases). Trimming cost V 2 bases and J 9 bases, with 20 bases left between them. This CDR3 is 16 amino acids long. Germline V gives CDR1 SNHLY, CDR2 FYNNEI. CDR3 in amino acids: CASSERLYQGYGPQHF. CDR3 DNA sequence: TGTGCCAGCAGTGAACGCCTCTATCAGGGGTACGGGCCCCAGCATTTT.

This chain links TRBV4-2 with TRBJ2-1; TRBD2 matches at 8 bases. Losses at the gene ends were 1 base for V and 2 bases for J; bases not matched to a gene: 7. The CDR3 is 17 amino acids. Germline CDR1 and CDR2: LGHNA and YNFKEQ. In nucleotides, the CDR3 is TGTGCCAGCAGCCAAGTAGGTTCTAGCGGGCCCTACAATGAGCAGTTCTTC. This encodes CASSQVGSSGPYNEQFF.